The 24 T cell receptor beta chains below all came from one sample that was sequenced in a study of blood T cell repertoires in COVID-19. Sequencing used immunoSEQ multiplex PCR; TCRdb keeps in-frame clones, though not all of them. The table lists some 100,000 clones, 85% to 90% of them singletons. Sequenced sample: peripheral blood. The receptors shown here come from a human donor with active COVID-19. The donor label of this sample is uncertain.

The chain combines TRBV30 with TRBJ1-6, with TRBD1 identical over 9 bases. Germline V gives CDR1 GTSNPN, CDR2 SVGIG (reference sequence). The CDR3 sequence is 15 residues long. V gave up 4 bases and J gave up 6 bases; unmatched junction bases: 7. The CDR3 protein is CAWMGDRAFNSPLHF. Written as DNA, the CDR3 is TGTGCCTGGATGGGGGACAGGGCTTTTAATTCACCCCTCCACTTT.

This chain connects TRBV3-1 (or the pseudogene TRBV3-2) to TRBJ1-1; tentatively, D is TRBD1 (6 bases). The CDR3 sequence is 13 residues long. Per germline, CDR1 LGHDT and CDR2 YNNKEL (reference sequence). Between the trimmed V and J ends, which lost 4 bases and 7 bases, there was a span of 13 bases. CDR3 region: CASSRRGASEAFF. As DNA, the CDR3 is TGTGCCAGCAGCCGACGGGGGGCAAGTGAAGCTTTCTTT.

CDR3 DNA sequence: TGCGCCAGCAGCCACCGCCAGGGGGAAACTTTCTTT. As protein: CASSHRQGETFF. The rearrangement uses TRBV4-3 and TRBJ1-1; TRBD1 matches 7 bases. J was trimmed by 12 bases and V by 3 bases; bases with no gene match: 7. Per the germline V gene, CDR1 is LGHNA and CDR2 is YSLEER. The CDR3 runs 12 residues.

This clone was seen a handful of times. The CDR3 DNA reads TGTGCCAGCAGCCCCGGGACAGGGCACACTGAAGCTTTCTTT. Encoded protein: CASSPGTGHTEAFF. V and J are TRBV9 and TRBJ1-1; TRBD1 matches at 9 bases. J lost 3 bases, V lost 4 bases, and 4 bases had no gene match. The CDR3 loop spans 14 amino acids. Germline V gene data show CDR1 as SGDLS and CDR2 as YYNGEE. The whole variable domain, filled in from reference TRBV9 and TRBJ1-1, reads DSGVTQTPKHLITATGQRVTLRCSPRSGDLSVYWYQQSLDQGLQFLIQYYNGEERAKGNILERFSAQQFPDLHSELNLSSLELGDSALYFCASSPGTGHTEAFFGQGTRLTVV.

V is TRBV5-5 and J is TRBJ1-4, with D maybe TRBD1 (5 bases). The CDR3 has 16 residues. Looked up from germline, CDR1 is SGHKS and CDR2 is YYEKEE (reference sequence). Trimming left V 0 bases short and J 3 bases short, with 12 bases between. CDR3 loop: CASSLGDSGANEKLFF. CDR3 DNA sequence: TGTGCCAGCAGCTTGGGGGACTCGGGGGCTAATGAAAAACTGTTTTTT.

This chain links TRBV7-9 with TRBJ1-4; TRBD1 agrees at 9 bases. Germline-derived CDR1 and CDR2 are SEHNR and FQNEAQ (reference sequence). V shed 5 bases and J 8 bases; nucleotides not matched to a gene: 12. The CDR3 consists of 16 residues. CDR3: CASSHSGQGGGEKLFF. The CDR3, as DNA: TGTGCCAGCAGCCACTCGGGACAGGGCGGAGGGGAAAAACTGTTTTTT. The variable domain in full, completed from reference TRBV7-9 and TRBJ1-4, reads DTGVSQNPRHKITKRGQNVTFRCDPISEHNRLYWYRQTLGQGPEFLTYFQNEAQLEKSRLLSDRFSAERPKGSFSTLEIQRTEQGDSAMYLCASSHSGQGGGEKLFFGSGTQLSVL.

This chain connects TRBV25-1 to TRBJ2-7, with 7 nucleotides matching TRBD1. The CDR3 length is 14 residues. Trimming at V came to 4 bases and at J to 1 base, leaving 4 bases not matched to a gene. Per the germline V gene, CDR1 is MGHDK and CDR2 is SYGVNS. The DNA for the CDR3 is TGTGCCAGCAGTGGTCCGGGACAGTCCTACGAGCAGTACTTC. Amino acid sequence: CASSGPGQSYEQYF.

V gene TRBV9 combines with J gene TRBJ1-2; no definite D call. In germline, CDR1 is SGDLS, CDR2 YYNGEE. V was pared by 0 bases and J by 1 base, with 4 bases between. The CDR3 spans 13 residues. The CDR3 protein is CASSVGHNYGYTF. The DNA for the CDR3 is TGTGCCAGCAGCGTAGGACATAACTATGGCTACACCTTC. Drawing the rest from reference TRBV9 and TRBJ1-2, the complete variable domain is DSGVTQTPKHLITATGQRVTLRCSPRSGDLSVYWYQQSLDQGLQFLIQYYNGEERAKGNILERFSAQQFPDLHSELNLSSLELGDSALYFCASSVGHNYGYTFGSGTRLTVV.

This sequence joins TRBV7-9 and TRBJ2-1; the D gene is possibly TRBD1 (6 bases). Germline lookup yields CDR1 SEHNR and CDR2 FQNEAQ (reference sequence). V lost 3 bases and J 2 bases, leaving 11 bases between the germline ends. The CDR3 runs 15 residues. The CDR3 nucleotides read TGTGCCAGCAGCTTTAACAGGGAACCCTACAATGAGCAGTTCTTC. This sequence encodes CASSFNREPYNEQFF.

The V gene is TRBV28, the J gene TRBJ2-7, with 9 bases lining up with TRBD1. The germline V gene has CDR1 MDHEN and CDR2 SYDVKM. After removal of 6 bases from V and 3 bases from J, the junction contained 6 bases not matched to a gene. The CDR3 has 14 amino acids. CDR3 sequence reads: CASRSTGQGYEQYF. The CDR3 coding sequence is TGTGCCAGCAGGAGTACGGGACAGGGCTACGAGCAGTACTTC. The whole variable domain, remainder taken from reference TRBV28 and TRBJ2-7, is DVKVTQSSRYLVKRTGEKVFLECVQDMDHENMFWYRQDPGLGLRLIYFSYDVKMKEKGDIPEGYSVSREKKERFSLILESASTNQTSMYLCASRSTGQGYEQYFGPGTRLTVT.

The genes are TRBV30 and TRBJ1-6, with 7 bases lining up with TRBD1. This CDR3 spans 14 amino acids. The V and J ends lost 1 base and 7 bases, in that order; junction bases with no gene match: 4. CDR1 is GTSNPN, CDR2 SVGIG, per germline (reference sequence). CDR3 region: CAWSDATGNSPLHF. For the CDR3, the DNA is TGTGCCTGGAGTGATGCGACAGGGAATTCACCCCTCCACTTT.

V and J are TRBV7-9 and TRBJ1-4; tentatively, D is TRBD1 (6 bases). The germline V gene encodes CDR1 SEHNR and CDR2 FQNEAQ (reference sequence). The CDR3 totals 15 residues. The V end was cut by 4 bases, the J end by 4 bases, with 13 bases between. CDR3 in DNA: TGTGCCAGCAGCTCAGGGAACAGGGTTAATGAAAAACTGTTTTTT. It encodes CASSSGNRVNEKLFF.

This clone was counted a single time. The V gene is TRBV7-2, the J gene TRBJ1-5, with TRBD1 as a possible D gene (6 bases). The germline V and J ends were trimmed by 0 bases and 11 bases, with 14 bases remaining between them. CDR3 length: 14 residues. The germline V gene has CDR1 SGHTA and CDR2 FQGNSA. The CDR3 DNA reads TGTGCCAGCAGCTTAGCAGGGGGGGGGTCTGCCCAGCATTTT. It translates to CASSLAGGGSAQHF. Full variable domain (remainder filled in from reference TRBV7-2 and TRBJ1-5): GAGVSQSPSNKVTEKGKDVELRCDPISGHTALYWYRQSLGQGLEFLIYFQGNSAPDKSGLPSDRFSAERTGGSVSTLTIQRTQQEDSAVYLCASSLAGGGSAQHFGDGTRLSIL.

The V call is TRBV6-5, the J call TRBJ2-3, with 9 bases fitting TRBD1. This CDR3 spans 15 amino acids. V lost 6 bases and J lost 1; bases outside the gene matches: 5. Germline CDR1 reads MNHEY; CDR2 reads SVGAGI. For the CDR3, the DNA is TGTGCCAGCAGACCGACAGGGGGGGGCACAGATACGCAGTATTTT. It yields the protein CASRPTGGGTDTQYF.

V usage is TRBV15 and J usage is TRBJ1-6; D ambiguous. Germline CDR1 LNHNV, CDR2 YYDKDF (reference sequence). The CDR3 spans 15 residues. The germline V and J ends were trimmed by 0 bases and 5 bases, with 8 bases remaining between them. The CDR3 nucleotides read TGTGCCACCAGCAGAGATTTGCGGGATAATTCACCCCTCCACTTT. Amino acids: CATSRDLRDNSPLHF.

The V call is TRBV4-1, the J call TRBJ1-2, with 9 bases aligning to TRBD1. CDR1 is MGHRA and CDR2 is YSYEKL in the germline V gene. This CDR3 comprises 15 residues. V was pared by 2 bases and J by 3 bases, with 4 bases of the junction left unmatched. In DNA form, the CDR3 reads TGCGCCAGCAGCCAAACAGGGGGCGCGGACTATGGCTACACCTTC. Translated, it gives CASSQTGGADYGYTF.

The chain uses TRBV10-1 and TRBJ2-3, with a weak D call TRBD1 (5 bases). The CDR3 has 15 amino acids. Germline V gene sequence: CDR1 WNHNN, CDR2 SYGVQD (reference sequence). Trimming stripped 4 bases from V and 2 bases from J, with 13 bases between. This CDR3 is CASSGQGINTDTQYF. The DNA of the CDR3 is TGCGCCAGCAGTGGGCAGGGAATAAACACAGATACGCAGTATTTT.

The chain joins TRBV28 to TRBJ2-5, with TRBD1 matching 7 bases. V shed 5 bases and J 8 bases; nucleotides not matched to a gene: 5. Germline lookup yields CDR1 MDHEN and CDR2 SYDVKM. The CDR3 consists of 12 residues. Here the CDR3 reads CASSATGRTQYF. The CDR3 DNA is TGTGCCAGCAGTGCGACAGGGAGAACCCAGTACTTC. Full variable domain (outside the CDR3, taken from reference TRBV28 and TRBJ2-5): DVKVTQSSRYLVKRTGEKVFLECVQDMDHENMFWYRQDPGLGLRLIYFSYDVKMKEKGDIPEGYSVSREKKERFSLILESASTNQTSMYLCASSATGRTQYFGPGTRLLVL.

The V call is TRBV6-5, the J call TRBJ2-7, with D possibly being TRBD1 (6 bases). The CDR3 extends over 14 amino acids. Trimming took off 8 bases at V and 2 bases at J, with 16 bases between the two ends. Germline V lookup: CDR1 MNHEY, CDR2 SVGAGI. CDR3 bases: TGTGCCAGCGGGGCCCGGGACACCACCTACGAGCAGTACTTC. This gives the protein CASGARDTTYEQYF.

The rearrangement links TRBV5-1 to TRBJ2-1; 9 bases fit TRBD2. Trimming removed 5 bases from V and 5 bases from J; junction bases left unmatched: 8. Germline assignment: CDR1 SGHRS and CDR2 YFSETQ. This CDR3 is built from 15 residues. The CDR3, as DNA: TGCGCCAGCAGTAAAGCGGCGGGGGGGCACAATGAGCAGTTCTTC. Translation gives CASSKAAGGHNEQFF.

The CDR3 region is CASSEPGGLETQYF. Written as DNA, the CDR3 is TGCGCCAGCTCTGAACCCGGGGGGCTCGAGACCCAGTACTTC. The V gene is TRBV5-1, the J gene TRBJ2-5, with D possibly being TRBD2 (7 bases). Germline V lookup: CDR1 SGHRS, CDR2 YFSETQ. The CDR3 is made up of 14 amino acids. Trimming pared 7 bases from V and 5 bases from J, leaving 18 bases between.

The J gene is TRBJ2-1, the V gene TRBV27; D possibly corresponds to TRBD2 (5 bases). CDR1 and CDR2 (germline): MNHEY, SMNVEV (reference sequence). V was pared by 2 bases and J by 10 bases, with 15 bases between. CDR3 length: 14 residues. The chain's CDR3 is CASSLTTRIGEQFF. CDR3 DNA: TGTGCCAGCAGTTTAACCACTAGGATCGGCGAGCAGTTCTTC.

This clone came up once. The chain has TRBV9 and TRBJ1-4; the D gene is possibly TRBD1 (5 bases). Trimming took off 2 bases at V and 3 bases at J, with 14 bases between the two ends. Per the germline V gene, CDR1 is SGDLS and CDR2 is YYNGEE. This CDR3 region has 16 residues. The DNA for the CDR3 is TGTGCCAGCAGCGTCAGCTCAGGGAATGCTAATGAAAAACTGTTTTTT. The encoded protein is CASSVSSGNANEKLFF.

The V gene is TRBV15, the J gene TRBJ1-4, with D possibly matching TRBD1 (5 bases). The germline V gene has CDR1 LNHNV and CDR2 YYDKDF (reference sequence). The CDR3 runs to 15 residues. V lost 0 bases and J lost 7, with 12 bases in between. The CDR3 DNA sequence: TGTGCCACCAGCAGAGACAGGGCTAGTCGTGAAAAACTGTTTTTT. This sequence encodes CATSRDRASREKLFF.